Sequencing of this T cell receptor beta chain was carried out in a study of T cells in tumors and immune-related adverse events. Data came from immunoSEQ multiplex PCR; TCRdb stores just in-frame clones and leaves some out. The profile shows about 4,900 clones, 65% of them singletons. This clone was counted a few times. The CDR3 contains 14 residues. Per germline, CDR1 SGDLS and CDR2 YYNGEE. Losses at the gene ends were 4 bases for V and 5 bases for J; bases not matched to a gene: 7. The sequence was collected from a female donor with metastatic renal cell carcinoma. The chain recombines TRBV9 with TRBJ1-1; TRBD1 matches at 8 bases. The sample was gut tissue, taken from a patient treated with anti-PD-1 therapy. CDR3 coding DNA: TGTGCCAGCAGCCCTACAGGGGGGGGGACTGAAGCTTTCTTT. Protein product: CASSPTGGGTEAFF.